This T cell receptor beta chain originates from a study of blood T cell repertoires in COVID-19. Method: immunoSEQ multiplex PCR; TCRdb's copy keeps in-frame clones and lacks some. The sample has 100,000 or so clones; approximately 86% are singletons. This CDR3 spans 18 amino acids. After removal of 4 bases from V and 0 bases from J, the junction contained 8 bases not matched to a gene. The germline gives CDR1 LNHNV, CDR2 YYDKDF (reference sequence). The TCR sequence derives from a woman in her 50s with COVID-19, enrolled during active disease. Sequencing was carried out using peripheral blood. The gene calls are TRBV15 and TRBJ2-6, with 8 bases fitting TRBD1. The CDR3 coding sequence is TGTGCCACCAGCACCGGGGACAGGTCCCTCTCTGGGGCCAACGTCCTGACTTTC. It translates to CATSTGDRSLSGANVLTF. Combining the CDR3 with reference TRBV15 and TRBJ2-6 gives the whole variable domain DAMVIQNPRYQVTQFGKPVTLSCSQTLNHNVMYWYQQKSSQAPKLLFHYYDKDFNNEADTPDNFQSRRPNTSFCFLDIRSPGLGDTAMYLCATSTGDRSLSGANVLTFGAGSRLTVL.